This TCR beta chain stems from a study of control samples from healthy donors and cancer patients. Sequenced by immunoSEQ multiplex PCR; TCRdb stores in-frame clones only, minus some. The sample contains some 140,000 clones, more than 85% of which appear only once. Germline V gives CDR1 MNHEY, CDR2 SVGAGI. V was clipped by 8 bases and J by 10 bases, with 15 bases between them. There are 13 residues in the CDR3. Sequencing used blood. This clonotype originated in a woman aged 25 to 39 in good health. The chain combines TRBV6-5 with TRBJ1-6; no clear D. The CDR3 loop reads CASAYGFESPLHF. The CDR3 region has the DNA TGTGCCAGCGCGTACGGGTTCGAATCACCCCTCCACTTT.